This T cell receptor (beta chain) was identified in a study of identical twins. This clonotype has a count of ten or more. One entry per CDR3 protein, called by TCRdb with MiXCR from the 5' RACE reads. The sample has about 210,000 distinct CDR3 sequences, around 10% seen once. This CDR3 comprises 15 residues. Trimming removed 4 bases at V and 2 bases at J, with 13 bases between. Germline CDR1 reads ENHRY; CDR2 reads SYGVKD. This TCR was sampled from a woman aged 18-29 years in good health. What was sequenced was memory (CD45RO+) T cells sorted from blood. The V gene is TRBV10-3, the J gene TRBJ2-3; D gene ambiguous. CDR3 sequence (DNA): TGTGCCATCAGTGGTATCACCCCGGTCACAGATACGCAGTATTTT. The encoded protein is CAISGITPVTDTQYF.